A single sample is the source of the 16 T cell receptor beta chains below, sequenced in a study of post-analysis software for immune sequencing data. Study-wide findings and caveats: About 5 TRBV segments were more frequent in patients than controls; TRBV5-6, TRBV5-1 and TRBV20-1 belonged to this group.

These receptors have no identified antigens. cDNA libraries of TCR beta carried unique molecular identifiers. A single record per CDR3 protein comes from TCRdb applying MiXCR to the PCR reads. The sample shows almost 700,000 distinct CDR3 sequences, approximately 59% of them seen only once. Sequenced: blood. All receptors come from a girl aged 2-9 years with multiple sclerosis.

At least ten counts were recorded for this clonotype. The V call is TRBV20-1, the J call TRBJ2-1; 12 nucleotides align to TRBD2. Germline V gives CDR1 DFQATT, CDR2 SNEGSKA (reference sequence). There are 14 residues in the CDR3. The trim removed 5 bases at V and 7 bases at J, leaving 6 bases unmatched. CDR3 nucleotides: TGCAGTGCTGCATACACTAGCGGGGGGAATGAGCAGTTCTTC. Protein sequence: CSAAYTSGGNEQFF.

V usage is TRBV7-2 and J usage is TRBJ1-1; TRBD1 agrees at 7 bases. The CDR3 extends over 13 amino acids. CDR1 is SGHTA, CDR2 FQGNSA, per germline. V lost 5 bases and J lost 7; bases outside the gene matches: 7. The CDR3 spells CASSIGTDNEAFF. CDR3 bases: TGTGCCAGCAGCATAGGGACAGATAATGAAGCTTTCTTT.

Written as DNA, the CDR3 is TGTGCCAGCGTTCTCTTGGGTGCAGGATCGTCCTACGAGCAGTACTTC. Amino acid sequence: CASVLLGAGSSYEQYF. V is TRBV11-2 and J is TRBJ2-7; D is unresolved. The length of the CDR3 is 16 residues. Looked up from germline, CDR1 is SGHAT and CDR2 is FQNNGV. V dropped 8 bases and J dropped 1 base, with 21 bases sitting between them.

This clonotype was seen only a few times. V and J are TRBV29-1 and TRBJ1-1, with D perhaps matching TRBD1 (5 bases). Germline V lookup: CDR1 SQVTM, CDR2 ANQGSEA. The CDR3 contains 12 residues. Trimming shortened V by 4 bases and J by 2 bases, and 8 bases separated the two germline ends. The CDR3 DNA follows: TGCAGCGTTGGACAGAGTAACACTGAAGCTTTCTTT. Translation gives CSVGQSNTEAFF.

The chain links TRBV20-1 to TRBJ2-1; 9 positions match TRBD2. The germline V gene encodes CDR1 DFQATT and CDR2 SNEGSKA (reference sequence). Trimming cost V 0 bases and J 0 bases; bases outside gene matches: 9. This CDR3 is 18 amino acids long. The chain's CDR3 is CSARDGTSLLSSYNEQFF. The CDR3 bases are TGCAGTGCTAGAGACGGGACTAGCCTACTGAGCTCCTACAATGAGCAGTTCTTC.

The J gene is TRBJ2-4, the V gene TRBV7-2; the D gene is possibly TRBD2 (7 bases). CDR1 is SGHTA and CDR2 is FQGNSA in the germline V gene. The CDR3 covers 17 residues. V shed 5 bases and J shed 0 bases, with 17 bases lying between them. The CDR3 sequence: CASSPGGGGEAKNIQYF. Written as DNA, the CDR3 is TGTGCCAGCAGCCCAGGAGGGGGGGGAGAAGCCAAAAACATTCAGTACTTC.

This clonotype is a singleton in its sample. The V call is TRBV11-2, the J call TRBJ2-1; the D is unclear. Trimming cost V 1 base and J 4 bases, with 11 bases left between them. The germline CDR1 and CDR2 sequences are SGHAT and FQNNGV. The CDR3 runs to 15 residues. CDR3 nucleotide sequence: TGTGCCAGCAGCTTAGTGGGTTACTATTACAATGAGCAGTTCTTC. Translated, it gives CASSLVGYYYNEQFF.

This sequence joins TRBV29-1 and TRBJ1-1; D might be TRBD1 (6 bases). CDR3 length equals 11 residues. Germline values: CDR1 SQVTM, CDR2 ANQGSEA. Trimming removed 6 bases at V and 5 bases at J, with 10 bases between. CDR3 sequence (DNA): TGCAGCGTCCTCAGGGGAACTGAAGCTTTCTTT. Translation gives CSVLRGTEAFF. The full variable domain, rest sourced from reference TRBV29-1 and TRBJ1-1, is SAVISQKPSRDICQRGTSLTIQCQVDSQVTMMFWYRQQPGQSLTLIATANQGSEATYESGFVIDKFPISRPNLTFSTLTVSNMSPEDSSIYLCSVLRGTEAFFGQGTRLTVV.

This clonotype occurred once. The chain joins TRBV20-1 to TRBJ2-5, with 9 bases lining up with TRBD1. The CDR3 extends over 15 amino acids. J lost 5 bases, V lost 5 bases, and 12 bases had no gene match. Germline values: CDR1 DFQATT, CDR2 SNEGSKA (reference sequence). DNA for the CDR3: TGCAGTGCTTTCTCCACAGGGGGCCTTACGGAGACCCAGTACTTC. Translated: CSAFSTGGLTETQYF.

This clonotype was seen a handful of times. The rearrangement joins TRBV15 to TRBJ2-7; 7 nucleotides match TRBD1. Germline-derived CDR1 and CDR2 are LNHNV and YYDKDF (reference sequence). The J segment lost 0 bases and the V segment lost 1 base, leaving 3 bases of the junction unmatched. The CDR3 runs to 15 residues. CDR3 nucleotides: TGTGCCACCAGCAGAGCTCGGGACAGCTCCTACGAGCAGTACTTC. Protein product: CATSRARDSSYEQYF.

The rearrangement uses TRBV29-1 and TRBJ2-5; D unresolved. Germline V gene lookup returns CDR1 SQVTM and CDR2 ANQGSEA. The V gene lost 5 bases and the J gene lost 0 bases, with 10 bases spanning the gap. This CDR3 contains 13 residues. CDR3 DNA: TGCAGCGTTATGGCAGAGTACCAAGAGACCCAGTACTTC. The encoded protein is CSVMAEYQETQYF. The variable domain in full, with the rest retrieved from reference TRBV29-1 and TRBJ2-5, is SAVISQKPSRDICQRGTSLTIQCQVDSQVTMMFWYRQQPGQSLTLIATANQGSEATYESGFVIDKFPISRPNLTFSTLTVSNMSPEDSSIYLCSVMAEYQETQYFGPGTRLLVL.

V is TRBV6-2 or TRBV6-3 and J is TRBJ2-3, with D unclear. V lost 6 bases to trimming and J lost 0 bases, with 19 bases between them. Looked up from germline, CDR1 is MNHEY and CDR2 is SVGEGT. The CDR3 extends over 17 amino acids. The CDR3 DNA follows: TGTGCCAGCAGACTGCATCCGGCGGTGACTAGCACAGATACGCAGTATTTT. This encodes CASRLHPAVTSTDTQYF.

The chain joins TRBV21-1 to TRBJ2-7; TRBD1, the table's D call, lacks a check against the DNA. TRBV21-1 is designated a pseudogene. The CDR3 sequence is 17 residues long. CDR3 sequence reads: CASSSGHYSRSSYEQYF. DNA of the CDR3: TGTGCCAGCAGCTCGGGGCACTATTCTAGGAGCTCCTACGAGCAGTACTTC.

This clonotype appeared a few times. V usage is TRBV6-5 and J usage is TRBJ2-3, with 7 bases aligning to TRBD2. V lost 2 bases and J lost 2; bases outside the gene matches: 4. Germline loops: CDR1 MNHEY, CDR2 SVGAGI. CDR3 length: 15 amino acids. CDR3 residues: CASSYREGYTDTQYF. The CDR3 bases are TGTGCCAGCAGTTACAGGGAGGGATACACAGATACGCAGTATTTT.

This chain joins TRBV5-1 and TRBJ2-1; D gene unclear. The CDR3 is 12 amino acids. V was pared by 7 bases and J by 5 bases, with 10 bases between. Germline CDR1 SGHRS, CDR2 YFSETQ. In nucleotides, the CDR3 is TGCGCCAGCCGCGAATCACACAATGAGCAGTTCTTC. It specifies CASRESHNEQFF.

This clonotype occurred a few times. The V call is TRBV29-1, the J call TRBJ1-2; 7 bases agree with TRBD1. J lost 4 bases, V lost 4 bases, and 6 bases had no gene match. This CDR3 has 13 amino acids. Germline CDR1 is SQVTM and CDR2 is ANQGSEA. The CDR3 is CSVVKGASYGYTF. In nucleotides, the CDR3 is TGCAGCGTTGTTAAGGGGGCGTCCTATGGCTACACCTTC.